The TCR beta chain under discussion was sequenced for a study of shared clonotypes between healthy human individuals. The trim removed 4 bases at V and 0 bases at J, leaving 4 bases unmatched. This CDR3 has 18 residues. Per the germline V gene, CDR1 is MGHRA and CDR2 is YSYEKL. The assay was immunoSEQ multiplex PCR, and TCRdb's table has in-frame clones only and misses some. The profile shows under 1,100,000 clones, roughly 70% of them singletons. The chain carries TRBV4-1 and TRBJ2-6, with 12 bases aligning to TRBD2. This clonotype was obtained from a man aged 18-30 years in good health. The sequencing input was memory CD4+ T cells sorted from blood. Subset defined: CD45RA-negative fraction. The CDR3 DNA reads TGCGCCAGCAGCCGAGAGACTAGCGGGGGCTCTGGGGCCAACGTCCTGACTTTC. Protein product: CASSRETSGGSGANVLTF.